This entry lists 25 T cell receptor beta chains sequenced from one sample in a study of Ad26.COV2.S vaccination and SARS-CoV-2 variants. Only in-frame clones appear in the TCRdb table, and some are missing; sequencing was by immunoSEQ multiplex PCR. The repertoire includes over 450,000 clones, roughly nine tenths of them detected once, and approximately 1.7% sits in the top ten. The treatment denotes: some 20 received Ad26.COV2.S at low or high dose, single or two shots; roughly five received placebo; per-sample allocation not given. Vaccine and placebo recipients were sampled on day 63 after the first injection. Here the sequenced sample was peripheral blood, taken in a trial of Ad26.COV2.S vaccine versus placebo. The receptors stem from a person between 18 and 60 years old who received the Ad26.COV2.S COVID-19 vaccine or a placebo.

In its sample, this clone was seen a few times. The chain is built from TRBV10-2 and TRBJ1-2, with TRBD1 matching over 7 bases. Trimming removed 1 base from V and 6 bases from J; junction bases left unmatched: 11. The germline gives CDR1 WSHSY, CDR2 SAAADI. This CDR3 has 16 residues. The CDR3 region has the DNA TGCGCCAGCAGTGAGTTTACAGGGGTTCGGAGGAATGGCTACACCTTC. Translated, it gives CASSEFTGVRRNGYTF.

The chain has TRBV9 and TRBJ1-1, with TRBD1 as a possible D gene (6 bases). The CDR3 is 13 amino acids. In germline, CDR1 is SGDLS, CDR2 YYNGEE. Trimming stripped 3 bases from V and 2 bases from J, with 8 bases between. The DNA of the CDR3 is TGTGCCAGCAGCGAACAGGGAAACACTGAAGCTTTCTTT. Translating it yields CASSEQGNTEAFF.

The genes are TRBV7-2 and TRBJ2-7; D is perhaps TRBD2 (7 bases). The germline V and J ends were trimmed by 1 base and 6 bases, with 22 bases remaining between them. This CDR3 has 17 amino acids. CDR1 and CDR2 from the germline V gene are SGHTA and FQGNSA. The CDR3 region is CASSLDPMGGGHPEQYF. Written as DNA, the CDR3 is TGTGCCAGCAGCTTAGATCCCATGGGGGGGGGCCATCCCGAGCAGTACTTC.

This chain uses TRBV27 with TRBJ2-2, with TRBD1 as a possible D gene (5 bases). This CDR3 has 14 residues. The germline V and J ends were trimmed by 7 bases and 4 bases, with 13 bases remaining between them. Germline V gene sequence: CDR1 MNHEY, CDR2 SMNVEV (reference sequence). Written as DNA, the CDR3 is TGTGCCAGCAAAACAGGCGGTGGCACCGGGGAGCTGTTTTTT. It encodes CASKTGGGTGELFF.

The J gene is TRBJ2-1, the V gene TRBV11-2; TRBD2 might be the D (5 bases). V lost 1 base and J 7 bases, leaving 17 bases between the germline ends. The length of the CDR3 is 16 residues. Germline CDR1 and CDR2: SGHAT and FQNNGV. CDR3 residues: CASSLVGRSRRNEQFF. Here the CDR3 DNA reads TGTGCCAGCAGCTTAGTTGGGAGAAGCAGGAGGAATGAGCAGTTCTTC. Full variable domain (remainder filled in from reference TRBV11-2 and TRBJ2-1): EAGVAQSPRYKIIEKRQSVAFWCNPISGHATLYWYQQILGQGPKLLIQFQNNGVVDDSQLPKDRFSAERLKGVDSTLKIQPAKLEDSAVYLCASSLVGRSRRNEQFFGPGTRLTVL.

V gene TRBV19 combines with J gene TRBJ2-4, with 8 positions matching TRBD2. V shed 5 bases and J 0 bases; nucleotides not matched to a gene: 12. This CDR3 comprises 18 residues. Germline lookup yields CDR1 LNHDA and CDR2 SQIVND (reference sequence). The CDR3 DNA sequence: TGTGCCAGTAGTTGGGCAGCGGGGGCTAATTTAGCCAAAAACATTCAGTACTTC. Its translation: CASSWAAGANLAKNIQYF.

The CDR3 bases are TGTGCCAGCAGCAGGGACCCAGGGAATTCACCCCTCCACTTT. Amino acids: CASSRDPGNSPLHF. The rearrangement links TRBV6-4 to TRBJ1-6; D perhaps matches TRBD1 (5 bases). CDR1 is MRHNA, CDR2 SNTAGT, per germline. The germline V and J ends were trimmed by 6 bases and 7 bases, with 13 bases remaining between them. The CDR3 runs to 14 residues.

The chain has TRBV7-9 and TRBJ2-1, with TRBD2 identical over 11 bases. The CDR3 has 15 residues. With V trimmed by 4 bases and J by 3 bases, 2 bases remained unmatched. The V gene's germline CDR1 is SEHNR and CDR2 FQNEAQ (reference sequence). The CDR3 nucleotides read TGTGCCAGCAGCTGGGGGACTAGCGGCTACAATGAGCAGTTCTTC. The encoded protein is CASSWGTSGYNEQFF.

The chain combines TRBV3-1 (or the pseudogene TRBV3-2) with TRBJ2-1; D is perhaps TRBD1 (6 bases). CDR1 is LGHDT, CDR2 YNNKEL, per germline (reference sequence). The CDR3 extends over 15 amino acids. V lost 1 base and J 5 bases, leaving 12 bases between the germline ends. The CDR3 bases are TGTGCCAGCAGCCAAGGGTGGGGGACAAACAATGAGCAGTTCTTC. Protein sequence: CASSQGWGTNNEQFF.

CDR3 sequence (DNA): TGTGCCAGCAGCTATACGGGGGGAGGGACAGATACGCAGTATTTT. Amino acid sequence: CASSYTGGGTDTQYF. The chain combines TRBV6-5 with TRBJ2-3; 7 bases match TRBD2. Germline assignment: CDR1 MNHEY and CDR2 SVGAGI. The CDR3 is made up of 15 amino acids. V was clipped by 6 bases and J by 3 bases; unmatched bases: 9.

The rearrangement uses TRBV7-9 and TRBJ2-6, with 7 nucleotides matching TRBD1. The CDR3 spans 17 residues. The germline gives CDR1 SEHNR, CDR2 FQNEAQ (reference sequence). V was clipped by 4 bases and J by 0 bases; unmatched bases: 6. Here the CDR3 reads CASSSPGQISGANVLTF. CDR3 in DNA: TGTGCCAGCAGCTCTCCGGGACAGATCTCTGGGGCCAACGTCCTGACTTTC.

DNA of the CDR3: TGTGCCAGTAGTATTGGAAACACCATATATTTT. Translating it yields CASSIGNTIYF. The chain employs TRBV19 and TRBJ1-3; D ambiguous. The germline V gene encodes CDR1 LNHDA and CDR2 SQIVND (reference sequence). The CDR3 runs to 11 residues. Trimming shortened V by 3 bases and J by 3 bases, and 0 bases separated the two germline ends.

This clone was observed once. The chain recombines TRBV14 with TRBJ1-2; 9 nucleotides agree with TRBD1. With V trimmed by 3 bases and J by 7 bases, 0 bases remained unmatched. CDR1 is SGHDN, CDR2 FVKESK, per germline. This CDR3 region has 12 residues. This CDR3 is CASSQDRGGYTF. The DNA for the CDR3 is TGTGCCAGCAGCCAGGACAGGGGTGGCTACACCTTC.

The chain recombines TRBV5-4 with TRBJ2-5, with D possibly TRBD2 on 6 matching bases. Germline loops: CDR1 SGHNT, CDR2 YYREEE (reference sequence). CDR3 length: 15 amino acids. Trimming pared 4 bases from V and 5 bases from J, leaving 18 bases between. The CDR3 DNA is TGTGCCAGCAGCCCTACCTCGGGGGATTGGGAGACCCAGTACTTC. Translation gives CASSPTSGDWETQYF.

The chain combines TRBV4-3 with TRBJ1-1, with a tentative D call TRBD1 (6 bases). Germline CDR1 is LGHNA and CDR2 is YSLEER. V lost 1 base and J 8 bases, leaving 14 bases between the germline ends. The CDR3 runs 14 residues. The CDR3, as DNA: TGCGCCAGCAGCCAAGCATGGGGGACACTAGAAGCTTTCTTT. It translates to CASSQAWGTLEAFF.

The V call is TRBV5-5, the J call TRBJ2-7; D assignment may be TRBD1 or TRBD2 (5 bases each). The V gene's germline CDR1 is SGHKS and CDR2 YYEKEE (reference sequence). The ends were cut back, 2 bases at V and 0 bases at J, with 15 bases in the middle. The CDR3 has 16 amino acids. CDR3 residues: CASSFRGTGSSYEQYF. For the CDR3, the DNA is TGTGCCAGCAGCTTCCGAGGGACGGGAAGCTCCTACGAGCAGTACTTC.

The J gene is TRBJ2-1, the V gene TRBV7-9; 9 bases map to TRBD1. V was pared by 4 bases and J by 6 bases, with 7 bases of the junction left unmatched. The CDR3 is 15 residues long. Germline V gene lookup returns CDR1 SEHNR and CDR2 FQNEAQ (reference sequence). In DNA, the CDR3 is TGTGCCAGCAGCTCGGGACAGGGCGATTTCAATGAGCAGTTCTTC. This codes for CASSSGQGDFNEQFF.

The chain combines TRBV7-9 with TRBJ1-2, with D possibly being TRBD1 (5 bases). Germline V CDR1 and CDR2: SEHNR, FQNEAQ (reference sequence). The CDR3 totals 9 residues. The CDR3 DNA reads as TGTTGGGTCGGGGCTGGCTACACCTTC. The encoded protein is CWVGAGYTF.

The rearrangement links TRBV7-9 to TRBJ1-2; no reliable D call. Germline CDR1 SEHNR, CDR2 FQNEAQ (reference sequence). The CDR3 spans 14 residues. Trimming removed 3 bases at V and 2 bases at J, with 10 bases between. CDR3 sequence: CASSFVTDNYGYTF. CDR3 sequence (DNA): TGTGCCAGCAGCTTCGTCACGGACAACTATGGCTACACCTTC.

The V and J genes are TRBV7-8 and TRBJ2-7; D unresolved. Germline CDR1 SGHVS, CDR2 FQNEAQ. The CDR3 is 12 amino acids. Trimming removed 5 bases at V and 3 bases at J, with 8 bases between. CDR3 loop: CASSQQDYEQYF. The CDR3 nucleotides read TGTGCCAGCAGCCAACAAGACTACGAGCAGTACTTC.

The chain carries TRBV9 and TRBJ2-3; no definite D call. The CDR3 has 13 amino acids. The V gene's germline CDR1 is SGDLS and CDR2 YYNGEE. The V and J ends lost 3 bases and 5 bases respectively, with 10 bases between them. The CDR3 loop reads CASSATLIDTQYF. Here the CDR3 DNA reads TGTGCCAGCAGCGCCACCCTGATAGATACGCAGTATTTT.

The rearrangement links TRBV7-3 to TRBJ2-7; 8 bases fit TRBD2. With 2 bases clipped from V and 7 bases from J, the junction kept 10 bases outside the gene matches. The CDR3 length is 15 residues. From germline, CDR1 is SGHTA and CDR2 FQGTGA. CDR3 sequence reads: CASSLGAGVAGEQYF. Here the CDR3 DNA reads TGTGCCAGCAGCTTAGGAGCGGGAGTGGCCGGGGAGCAGTACTTC.

This chain joins TRBV28 and TRBJ2-5; possibly TRBD1 for D (6 bases). Germline-derived CDR1 and CDR2 are MDHEN and SYDVKM. The CDR3 consists of 14 residues. V was cut by 6 bases and J by 5 bases, with 16 bases left in between. CDR3 coding DNA: TGTGCCAGCAGGAAAGGACAGACGGGTGAGACCCAGTACTTC. Its protein is CASRKGQTGETQYF.

The rearrangement uses TRBV20-1 and TRBJ1-2; D may be TRBD1 (6 bases). From germline, CDR1 is DFQATT and CDR2 SNEGSKA (reference sequence). With 5 bases removed from V and 6 bases from J, the gap between germline ends came to 10 bases. The CDR3 has 11 amino acids. The CDR3 is CSAWGRDGYTF. For the CDR3, the DNA is TGCAGTGCTTGGGGGCGGGATGGCTACACCTTC.

The chain has TRBV7-6 and TRBJ2-7, with D possibly TRBD1 on 6 matching bases. Looked up from germline, CDR1 is SGHVS and CDR2 is FNYEAQ. Trimming removed 6 bases at V and 3 bases at J, with 12 bases between. The CDR3 extends over 13 amino acids. The CDR3 sequence is CASSPGEGYEQYF. The DNA for the CDR3 is TGTGCCAGCAGTCCAGGGGAAGGCTACGAGCAGTACTTC.